This TCR beta chain was retrieved from a study of CD8 T cells in Susac syndrome. Germline V gene sequence: CDR1 SGHNT, CDR2 YYREEE (reference sequence). V trimming: 4 bases; J trimming: 4 bases; junction bases outside the gene matches: 6. This CDR3 is built from 14 residues. Control patients had untreated stable or active relapsing-remitting multiple sclerosis by revised McDonald criteria. Random hexamers were used to reverse transcribe 0.5 to 1 ug of RNA. By means of immunoSEQ multiplex PCR, TCR beta CDR3 spanning 54 Vbeta and 13 Jbeta underwent amplification. In TCRdb, the immunoSEQ multiplex PCR reads were re-called with MiXCR into one record per CDR3 protein. The sample contains about 150,000 distinct CDR3 sequences, just under 97% of which appear only once.

The receptor was isolated from a human donor with multiple sclerosis. The source material was CD8+ T cells from PBMCs. The chain couples TRBV5-4 to TRBJ1-2; 8 nucleotides align to TRBD1. The CDR3 bases are TGTGCCAGCAGCAACCGGGACAGGAGCTATGGCTACACCTTC. The encoded protein is CASSNRDRSYGYTF.